The T cell receptor (beta chain) described here comes from a study of cytomegalovirus exposure and HLA in healthy donors. As for the study in general: The study's early data release held 75 million to 95 million unique TCRs from HLA-typed donors. General study findings and limits: Despite most TCR sequences being rare, some public TCRs occurred in many donors. In a later analysis, common viral pathogens appeared linked to several of the most significant clusters. An analysis done earlier found most TCR beta V segments productive about 90% or about 30% of the time.

PCR amplification relied on 60 Vbeta primers (plus 13 Jbeta primers). The assay was immunoSEQ multiplex PCR, and TCRdb's table has in-frame clones only and misses some. The sample has 110,000 or so clones, approximately 83% seen once. The CDR3 runs to 19 residues. Concerning this clone itself: Its specificity is not known.

Sequencing was done on a sample of PBMCs. This clonotype was sampled from a man aged 18 to 29 in good health and CMV-seronegative. The chain is built from TRBV21-1 and TRBJ2-7; TRBD2 is the table's D call, not checked against the DNA. TRBV21-1 is a listed pseudogene. The DNA of the CDR3 is TGTGCCAGCAGCAAAGAGGAGGACGGCACTTCACGTAGCTCCTACGAGCAGTACTTC. This codes for CASSKEEDGTSRSSYEQYF.